The 15 T cell receptor beta chains below all came from one sample that was sequenced in a study of Graves' ophthalmopathy and Graves' hyperthyroidism. TCR beta CDR3 amplification used RNA transcripts. Second-round multiplex PCR came after first-round RT-PCR with HTBI primers. TCRdb re-called the multiplex PCR reads with MiXCR, one entry per CDR3 protein. This sample has about 370,000 distinct CDR3 sequences; about a sixth occur once, and the top ten carry 2% to 3%. The specimen sequenced was peripheral blood. The source of these receptors is an adult woman with stable Graves' hyperthyroidism.

The rearrangement uses TRBV30 and TRBJ2-7; D remains ambiguous. Trimming shortened V by 0 bases and J by 0 bases, and 3 bases separated the two germline ends. Germline V gene lookup returns CDR1 GTSNPN and CDR2 SVGIG (reference sequence). The CDR3 extends over 12 amino acids. CDR3 residues: CAWSVISYEQYF. In DNA, the CDR3 is TGTGCCTGGAGTGTCATCTCCTACGAGCAGTACTTC.

This clonotype showed up many times. This chain uses TRBV20-1 with TRBJ2-3; perhaps TRBD2 as D (6 bases). The V and J ends lost 5 bases and 4 bases respectively, with 10 bases between them. Per germline, CDR1 DFQATT and CDR2 SNEGSKA (reference sequence). The CDR3 spans 12 residues. The CDR3 nucleotides read TGCAGTGCTCCGGGAGAGGCAGATACGCAGTATTTT. The encoded protein is CSAPGEADTQYF.

This clonotype was seen repeatedly, ten times or more. The V gene is TRBV11-2, the J gene TRBJ2-7; possibly TRBD1 for D (5 bases). The V gene lost 6 bases and the J gene lost 4 bases, with 16 bases spanning the gap. The germline V gene has CDR1 SGHAT and CDR2 FQNNGV. This CDR3 contains 14 residues. This CDR3 is CASSIRGQVYEQYF. CDR3 DNA sequence: TGTGCCAGCAGTATAAGGGGCCAGGTATACGAGCAGTACTTC.

This clonotype has ten or more counts. The rearrangement links TRBV12-3 or TRBV12-4 to TRBJ2-5; possible D gene TRBD1, 6 bases. V dropped 6 bases and J dropped 2 bases, with 10 bases sitting between them. The CDR3 sequence is 13 residues long. The CDR3 reads CASSDTGQETQYF. The DNA for the CDR3 is TGTGCCAGCAGCGATACAGGGCAAGAGACCCAGTACTTC.

This clonotype was seen many times. The chain is built from TRBV9 and TRBJ2-7; 7 positions agree with TRBD1. The germline V gene has CDR1 SGDLS and CDR2 YYNGEE. This CDR3 region has 15 residues. The V segment lost 0 bases and the J segment 2 bases; nucleotides outside the gene matches: 5. The CDR3 nucleotides read TGTGCCAGCAGCGTAGAGACAGGGAGTACCTACGAGCAGTACTTC. Amino acid sequence: CASSVETGSTYEQYF.

This clonotype was counted ten times or more. The CDR3 spells CASSFFRGAEAFF. The CDR3, as DNA: TGTGCCAGCAGTTTTTTCCGGGGAGCTGAAGCTTTCTTT. This chain uses TRBV12-3 or TRBV12-4 with TRBJ1-1; D gene uncertain. The V and J ends lost 3 bases and 6 bases respectively, with 11 bases between them. The CDR3 covers 13 residues.

This clonotype has a count of ten or more. The chain links TRBV4-3 to TRBJ1-5; 8 positions match TRBD1. This CDR3 spans 15 amino acids. Trimming at V came to 8 bases and at J to 1 base, leaving 7 bases not matched to a gene. Germline CDR1 and CDR2: LGHNA and YSLEER. In DNA form, the CDR3 reads TGCGCCAGCCGCCCTGGGACAGGAAGCAATCAGCCCCAGCATTTT. Translation: CASRPGTGSNQPQHF.

This rearrangement joins TRBV20-1 to TRBJ2-7, with D perhaps assigned TRBD1 or TRBD2 (5 bases each). Germline assignment: CDR1 DFQATT and CDR2 SNEGSKA (reference sequence). The V end was cut by 6 bases, the J end by 0 bases, with 12 bases between. This CDR3 comprises 13 residues. CDR3 nucleotide sequence: TGCAGTGCCCCTGGGGGAAACTCCTACGAGCAGTACTTC. Protein: CSAPGGNSYEQYF.

This clonotype occurred many times. This chain links TRBV7-3 with TRBJ2-5, with D unresolved. Germline V CDR1 and CDR2: SGHTA, FQGTGA. This CDR3 comprises 14 residues. V was trimmed by 5 bases and J by 5 bases, leaving 15 bases between them. CDR3 bases: TGTGCCAGCAGCCCCGGCCCCGCGGCGGAGACCCAGTACTTC. Translated, it gives CASSPGPAAETQYF.

This clonotype occurred a few times. The chain links TRBV28 to TRBJ2-5; D perhaps matches TRBD2 (6 bases). The germline V and J ends were trimmed by 10 bases and 1 base, with 10 bases remaining between them. CDR3 length equals 12 residues. Germline-derived CDR1 and CDR2 are MDHEN and SYDVKM. The chain's CDR3 is CATGETQETQYF. The DNA for the CDR3 is TGTGCCACGGGGGAGACCCAAGAGACCCAGTACTTC.

This clonotype was seen many times. The V call is TRBV4-1, the J call TRBJ2-2, with D tentatively TRBD2 (5 bases). V shed 1 base and J shed 6 bases, with 9 bases lying between them. The CDR3 contains 14 residues. The germline CDR1 and CDR2 sequences are MGHRA and YSYEKL. In DNA form, the CDR3 reads TGCGCCAGCAGCCAAGTCGGGGTGTCCGGGGAGCTGTTTTTT. It specifies CASSQVGVSGELFF.

This clonotype has at least ten counts. The gene calls are TRBV20-1 and TRBJ2-7; 10 bases line up with TRBD2. Germline lookup yields CDR1 DFQATT and CDR2 SNEGSKA (reference sequence). V shed 3 bases, J shed 1 base, and the junction held 3 bases outside the gene matches. The CDR3 sequence is 14 residues long. The CDR3 region has the DNA TGCAGTGCTAGTCCTAGCGGGAGTTCCTACGAGCAGTACTTC. Its protein is CSASPSGSSYEQYF.

This clonotype was counted ten times or more. The V call is TRBV11-2, the J call TRBJ1-2; D not resolved. The V gene's germline CDR1 is SGHAT and CDR2 FQNNGV. Trimming stripped 0 bases from V and 4 bases from J, with 12 bases between. The CDR3 is 15 residues long. The CDR3 nucleotides read TGTGCCAGCAGCTTAGATCCGCAACCCGCCTATGGCTACACCTTC. This translates into CASSLDPQPAYGYTF.

This clonotype was detected a few times. The rearrangement links TRBV2 to TRBJ2-2, with a possible D match to TRBD1 (6 bases). There are 15 residues in the CDR3. V shed 10 bases and J shed 2 bases, with 17 bases lying between them. Per the germline V gene, CDR1 is SNHLY and CDR2 is FYNNEI. Here the CDR3 DNA reads TGTGCCACTGAGGAGGAAGGGACAAACACCGGGGAGCTGTTTTTT. This sequence encodes CATEEEGTNTGELFF.

The rearrangement links TRBV2 to TRBJ1-2; TRBD1 aligns across 10 bases. V shed 6 bases and J 4 bases; nucleotides not matched to a gene: 5. The germline V gene encodes CDR1 SNHLY and CDR2 FYNNEI. CDR3 size: 14 residues. For the CDR3, the DNA is TGTGCCAGCAGGGTGACAGGGGGCAGCTATGGCTACACCTTC. This sequence encodes CASRVTGGSYGYTF.